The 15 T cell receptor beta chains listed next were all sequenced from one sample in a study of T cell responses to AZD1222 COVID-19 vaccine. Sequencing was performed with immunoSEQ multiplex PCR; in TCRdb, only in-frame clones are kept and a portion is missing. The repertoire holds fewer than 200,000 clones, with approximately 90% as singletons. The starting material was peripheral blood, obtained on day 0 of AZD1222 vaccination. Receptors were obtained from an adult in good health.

The CDR3 nucleotides are TGTGCCAGCAGTTTTTTGGGGGAAGGACAGCCCCAGCATTTT. Its protein product is CASSFLGEGQPQHF. This chain connects TRBV27 to TRBJ1-5; possibly TRBD1 for D (5 bases). The CDR3 extends over 14 amino acids. Germline loops: CDR1 MNHEY, CDR2 SMNVEV (reference sequence). The ends were cut back, 3 bases at V and 7 bases at J, with 13 bases in the middle.

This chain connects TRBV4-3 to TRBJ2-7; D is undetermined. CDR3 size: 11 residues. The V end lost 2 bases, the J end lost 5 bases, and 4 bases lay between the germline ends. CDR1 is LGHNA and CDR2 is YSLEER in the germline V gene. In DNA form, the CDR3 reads TGCGCCAGCAGCCAATTCCACGAGCAGTACTTC. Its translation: CASSQFHEQYF.

The CDR3 protein is CASSLGDRGLNQPQHF. In DNA, the CDR3 is TGTGCCAGCAGCTTAGGGGACAGGGGCCTCAATCAGCCCCAGCATTTT. The chain has TRBV7-8 and TRBJ1-5; 10 nucleotides align to TRBD1. Germline assignment: CDR1 SGHVS and CDR2 FQNEAQ. The CDR3 totals 16 residues. V shed 1 base and J 3 bases; nucleotides not matched to a gene: 3.

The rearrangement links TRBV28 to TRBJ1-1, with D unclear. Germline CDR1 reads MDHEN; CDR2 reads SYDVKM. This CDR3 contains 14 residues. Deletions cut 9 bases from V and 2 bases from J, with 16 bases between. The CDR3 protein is CASSPFTTNTEAFF. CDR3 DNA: TGTGCCAGTAGTCCCTTTACAACAAACACTGAAGCTTTCTTT.

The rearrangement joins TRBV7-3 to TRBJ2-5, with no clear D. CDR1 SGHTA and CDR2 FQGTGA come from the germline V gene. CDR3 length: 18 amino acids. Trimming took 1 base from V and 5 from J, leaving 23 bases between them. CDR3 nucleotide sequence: TGTGCCAGCAGCTTAAGCCCCGCCGGAGCACTACGGACCGAGACCCAGTACTTC. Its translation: CASSLSPAGALRTETQYF. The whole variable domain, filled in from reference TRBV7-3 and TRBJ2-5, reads GAGVSQTPSNKVTEKGKYVELRCDPISGHTALYWYRQSLGQGPEFLIYFQGTGAADDSGLPNDRFFAVRPEGSVSTLKIQRTERGDSAVYLCASSLSPAGALRTETQYFGPGTRLLVL.

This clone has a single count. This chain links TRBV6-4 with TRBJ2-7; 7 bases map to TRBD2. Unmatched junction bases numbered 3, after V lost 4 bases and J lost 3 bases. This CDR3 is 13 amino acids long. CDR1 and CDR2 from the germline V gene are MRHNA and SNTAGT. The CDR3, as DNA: TGTGCCAGCAGTGTGGAGCGGGGCTACGAGCAGTACTTC. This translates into CASSVERGYEQYF.

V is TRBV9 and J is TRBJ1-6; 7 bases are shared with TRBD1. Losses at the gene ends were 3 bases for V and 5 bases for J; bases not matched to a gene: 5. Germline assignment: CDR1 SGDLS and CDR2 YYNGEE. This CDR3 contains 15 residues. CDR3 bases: TGTGCCAGCAGCGCCCGCGGACAGGATAATTCACCCCTCCACTTT. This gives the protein CASSARGQDNSPLHF.

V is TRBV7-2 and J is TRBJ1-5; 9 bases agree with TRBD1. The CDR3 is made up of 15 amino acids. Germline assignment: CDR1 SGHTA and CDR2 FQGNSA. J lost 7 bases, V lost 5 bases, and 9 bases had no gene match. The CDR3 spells CASSPGQGSGQPQHF. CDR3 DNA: TGTGCCAGCAGCCCCGGACAGGGGTCCGGGCAGCCCCAGCATTTT. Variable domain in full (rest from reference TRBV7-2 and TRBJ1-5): GAGVSQSPSNKVTEKGKDVELRCDPISGHTALYWYRQSLGQGLEFLIYFQGNSAPDKSGLPSDRFSAERTGGSVSTLTIQRTQQEDSAVYLCASSPGQGSGQPQHFGDGTRLSIL.

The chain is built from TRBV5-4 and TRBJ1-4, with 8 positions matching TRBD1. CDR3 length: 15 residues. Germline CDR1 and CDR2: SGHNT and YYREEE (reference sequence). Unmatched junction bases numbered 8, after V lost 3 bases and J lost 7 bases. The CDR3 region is CASSSQQGGSEKLFF. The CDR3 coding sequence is TGTGCCAGCAGCTCCCAACAGGGGGGAAGTGAAAAACTGTTTTTT.

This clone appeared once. CDR3: CASSTHLTVRNTEAFF. The CDR3 DNA reads as TGTGCCAGCAGCACCCACCTGACAGTGAGGAACACTGAAGCTTTCTTT. V is TRBV21-1 and J is TRBJ1-1; the table names TRBD1, a call not compared with the DNA. TRBV21-1 is termed a pseudogene. The length of the CDR3 is 16 residues.

The chain's CDR3 is CASSPRDRGPTEAFF. In DNA, the CDR3 is TGTGCCAGCAGCCCCCGGGACAGGGGGCCAACTGAAGCTTTCTTT. The V and J genes are TRBV5-4 and TRBJ1-1; TRBD1 agrees at 12 bases. The J segment lost 5 bases and the V segment lost 4 bases, leaving 6 bases of the junction unmatched. This CDR3 is 15 amino acids long. Per the germline V gene, CDR1 is SGHNT and CDR2 is YYREEE (reference sequence).

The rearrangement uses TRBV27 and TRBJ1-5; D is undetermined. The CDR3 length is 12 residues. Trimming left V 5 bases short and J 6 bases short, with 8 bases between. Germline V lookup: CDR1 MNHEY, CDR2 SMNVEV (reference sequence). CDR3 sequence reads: CASSNFGQPQHF. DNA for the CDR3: TGTGCCAGCAGTAATTTTGGTCAGCCCCAGCATTTT.

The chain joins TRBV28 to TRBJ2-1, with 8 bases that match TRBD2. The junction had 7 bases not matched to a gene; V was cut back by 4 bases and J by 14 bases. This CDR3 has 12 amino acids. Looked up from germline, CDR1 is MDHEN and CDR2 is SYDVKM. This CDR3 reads CASSSGLAKEFF. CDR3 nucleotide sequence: TGTGCCAGCAGTTCCGGACTAGCAAAGGAGTTCTTC.

The CDR3 region has the DNA TGTGCCAGCAGCCAAGGTTCAGGTGTGGGTGACAATGAGCAGTTCTTC. It translates to CASSQGSGVGDNEQFF. The chain has TRBV3-1 (or the pseudogene TRBV3-2) and TRBJ2-1; D is undetermined. The V and J ends lost 1 base and 5 bases respectively, with 15 bases between them. The germline V gene has CDR1 LGHDT and CDR2 YNNKEL (reference sequence). This CDR3 comprises 16 residues.

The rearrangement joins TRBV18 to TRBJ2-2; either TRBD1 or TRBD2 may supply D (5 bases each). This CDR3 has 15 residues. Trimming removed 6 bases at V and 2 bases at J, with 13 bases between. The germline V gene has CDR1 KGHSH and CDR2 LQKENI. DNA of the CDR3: TGTGCCAGCTCCTCCGGGACGGTCAACACCGGGGAGCTGTTTTTT. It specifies CASSSGTVNTGELFF.